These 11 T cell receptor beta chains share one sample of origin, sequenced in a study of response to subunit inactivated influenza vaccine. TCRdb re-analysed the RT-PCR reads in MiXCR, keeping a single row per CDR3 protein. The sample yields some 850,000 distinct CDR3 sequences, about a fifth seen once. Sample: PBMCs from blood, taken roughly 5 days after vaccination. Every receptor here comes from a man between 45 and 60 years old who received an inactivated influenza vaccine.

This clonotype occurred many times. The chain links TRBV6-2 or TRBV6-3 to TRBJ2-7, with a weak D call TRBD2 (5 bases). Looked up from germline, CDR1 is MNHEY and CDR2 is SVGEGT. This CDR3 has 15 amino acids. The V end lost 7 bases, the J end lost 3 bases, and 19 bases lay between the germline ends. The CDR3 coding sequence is TGTGCCAGCACCCGGTTTGGAGGAAGTGGCTACGAGCAGTACTTC. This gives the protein CASTRFGGSGYEQYF.

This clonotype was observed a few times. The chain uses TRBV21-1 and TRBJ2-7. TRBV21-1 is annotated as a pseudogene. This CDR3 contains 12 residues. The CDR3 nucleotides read TGTGCCAGCAGACTAGCTCCCCACGAGCAGTACTTC. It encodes CASRLAPHEQYF.

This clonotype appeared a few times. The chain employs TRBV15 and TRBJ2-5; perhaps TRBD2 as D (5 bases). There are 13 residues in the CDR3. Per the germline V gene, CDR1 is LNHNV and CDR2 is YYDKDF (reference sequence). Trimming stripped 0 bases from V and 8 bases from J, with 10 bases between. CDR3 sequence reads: CATSRDRGGTQYF. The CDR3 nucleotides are TGTGCCACCAGCAGAGATCGCGGAGGAACCCAGTACTTC.

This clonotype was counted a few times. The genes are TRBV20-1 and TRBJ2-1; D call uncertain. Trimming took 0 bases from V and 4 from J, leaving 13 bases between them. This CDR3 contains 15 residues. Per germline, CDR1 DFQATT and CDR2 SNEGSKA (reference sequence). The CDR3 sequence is CSAREESSTYNEQFF. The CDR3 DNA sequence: TGCAGTGCTAGAGAAGAGTCCTCAACTTACAATGAGCAGTTCTTC.

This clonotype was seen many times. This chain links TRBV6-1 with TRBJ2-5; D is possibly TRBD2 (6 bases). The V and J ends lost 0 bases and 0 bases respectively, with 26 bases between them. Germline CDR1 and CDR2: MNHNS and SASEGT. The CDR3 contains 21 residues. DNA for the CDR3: TGTGCCAGCAGTGAAGCGCCGCGGGGAAAGGCTGTGGCTCCGTACCAAGAGACCCAGTACTTC. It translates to CASSEAPRGKAVAPYQETQYF.

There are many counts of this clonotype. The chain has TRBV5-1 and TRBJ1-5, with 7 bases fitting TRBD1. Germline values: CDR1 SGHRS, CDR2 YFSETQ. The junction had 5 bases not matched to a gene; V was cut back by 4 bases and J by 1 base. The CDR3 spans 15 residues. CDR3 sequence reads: CASSIGTASNQPQHF. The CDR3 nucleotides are TGCGCCAGCAGCATCGGGACAGCCAGCAATCAGCCCCAGCATTTT.

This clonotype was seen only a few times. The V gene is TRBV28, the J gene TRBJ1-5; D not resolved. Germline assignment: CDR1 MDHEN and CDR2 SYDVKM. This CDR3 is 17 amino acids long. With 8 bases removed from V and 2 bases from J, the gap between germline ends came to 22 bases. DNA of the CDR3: TGTGCCAGCTCAACCGTATGGGATCGGGAGCGCAATCAGCCCCAGCATTTT. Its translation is CASSTVWDRERNQPQHF.

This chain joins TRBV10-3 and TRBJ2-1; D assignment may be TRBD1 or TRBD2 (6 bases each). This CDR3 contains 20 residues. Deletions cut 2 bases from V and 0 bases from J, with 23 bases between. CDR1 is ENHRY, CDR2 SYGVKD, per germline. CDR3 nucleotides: TGTGCCATCAGTGAGCCGGGGGCTAGTTCATCCCTGAGCTCCTACAATGAGCAGTTCTTC. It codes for CAISEPGASSSLSSYNEQFF.

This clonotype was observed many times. CDR3: CSAPTGTRYYEQYF. The CDR3 DNA follows: TGCAGTGCTCCGACAGGGACTAGATATTACGAGCAGTACTTC. This sequence joins TRBV20-1 and TRBJ2-7; tentative D call: TRBD2 (8 bases). V shed 5 bases and J shed 4 bases, with 18 bases lying between them. Germline CDR1 is DFQATT and CDR2 is SNEGSKA (reference sequence). The CDR3 consists of 14 residues.

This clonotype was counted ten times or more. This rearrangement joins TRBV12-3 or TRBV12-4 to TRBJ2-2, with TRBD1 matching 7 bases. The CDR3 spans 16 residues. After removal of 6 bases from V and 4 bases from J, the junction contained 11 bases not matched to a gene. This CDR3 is CASSPTKTGSTGELFF. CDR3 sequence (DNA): TGTGCCAGCAGCCCCACGAAGACAGGGAGCACCGGGGAGCTGTTTTTT.

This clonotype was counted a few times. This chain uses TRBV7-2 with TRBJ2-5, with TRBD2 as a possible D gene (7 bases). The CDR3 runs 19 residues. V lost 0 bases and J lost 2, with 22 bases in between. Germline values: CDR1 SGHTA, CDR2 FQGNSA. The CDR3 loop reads CASSLAAAGGGWRQETQYF. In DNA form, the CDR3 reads TGTGCCAGCAGCTTAGCGGCCGCCGGCGGGGGCTGGCGGCAAGAGACCCAGTACTTC.